Listed here are 3 T cell receptor beta chains from one sample, sequenced in a study of blood T cell repertoires in COVID-19. Repertoires were generated with immunoSEQ multiplex PCR, while TCRdb's copy carries only in-frame clones and drops some. The data hold a few hundred thousand clones, with approximately 86% observed a single time. The sequenced material came from PBMCs or T cells enriched from blood (not recorded which). These receptors were obtained from a woman younger than 45 who had recovered from COVID-19.

The chain is built from TRBV19 and TRBJ1-5, with 9 bases lining up with TRBD1. Germline V gene lookup returns CDR1 LNHDA and CDR2 SQIVND (reference sequence). This CDR3 spans 16 amino acids. With V trimmed by 5 bases and J by 5 bases, 10 bases remained unmatched. Here the CDR3 reads CASSPIDRGNDQPQHF. For the CDR3, the DNA is TGTGCCAGTAGTCCGATCGACAGGGGGAATGATCAGCCCCAGCATTTT.

The chain joins TRBV5-1 to TRBJ2-3, with D perhaps matching TRBD2 (6 bases). CDR1 SGHRS and CDR2 YFSETQ come from the germline V gene. The CDR3 sequence is 17 residues long. Trimming shortened V by 0 bases and J by 0 bases, and 14 bases separated the two germline ends. CDR3: CASSLARLAPSTDTQYF. The CDR3 DNA sequence: TGCGCCAGCAGCTTGGCCAGGCTAGCGCCTAGCACAGATACGCAGTATTTT.

The genes are TRBV18 and TRBJ2-7; 10 bases are shared with TRBD1. The CDR3 consists of 14 residues. With V trimmed by 8 bases and J by 0 bases, 4 bases remained unmatched. Looked up from germline, CDR1 is KGHSH and CDR2 is LQKENI. CDR3 residues: CASADRGPSYEQYF. Written as DNA, the CDR3 is TGTGCCAGCGCCGACAGGGGGCCCTCCTACGAGCAGTACTTC.